This T cell receptor (beta chain) was captured in a study of memory B cells and T cells in multiple sclerosis. Study-wide results and limits: Compartments had unequal clone-set sizes, affecting shared clonotype counts.

Sequencing used immunoSEQ multiplex PCR; TCRdb keeps in-frame clones, though not all of them. The table shows around 30,000 clones, with roughly 82% occurring only once. Germline CDR1 reads MNHEY; CDR2 reads SVGAGI. The CDR3 extends over 12 amino acids. The V end lost 2 bases, the J end lost 5 bases, and 6 bases lay between the germline ends. After stimulus-free culture, autoproliferating CFSE-dim and non-proliferating CFSE-high T cells were sequenced separately. Replicate wells were pooled after approximately seven days of stimulus-free culture of 45 million to 50 million CFSE-labeled PBMCs. Without exogenous stimuli, around 0.54 uM CFSE-labeled PBMCs were cultured serum-free. This clone was recorded only once. Its cognate antigen is unknown.

This clonotype originated in a human donor with multiple sclerosis. The chain joins TRBV6-5 to TRBJ1-1; D is possibly TRBD1 (5 bases). Sequenced material: PBMCs from blood kept in culture. CDR3 sequence reads: CASSYGGTEAFF. CDR3 coding DNA: TGTGCCAGCAGTTACGGGGGAACTGAAGCTTTCTTT.